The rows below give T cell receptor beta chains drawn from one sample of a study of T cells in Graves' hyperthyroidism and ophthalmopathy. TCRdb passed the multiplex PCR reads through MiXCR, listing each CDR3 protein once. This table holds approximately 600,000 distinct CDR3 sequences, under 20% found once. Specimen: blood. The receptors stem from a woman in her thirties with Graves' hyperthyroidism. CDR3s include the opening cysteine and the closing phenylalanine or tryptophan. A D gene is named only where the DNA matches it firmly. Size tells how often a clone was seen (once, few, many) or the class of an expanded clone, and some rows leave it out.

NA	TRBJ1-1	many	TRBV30	CAWTLSGFEAFF	TGTGCCTGGACCCTCTCGGGTTTCGAAGCTTTCTTT
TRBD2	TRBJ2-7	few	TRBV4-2	CASSQVALAGSPVEQYF	TGTGCCAGCAGCCAAGTTGCCTTAGCGGGTTCCCCAGTCGAGCAGTACTTC
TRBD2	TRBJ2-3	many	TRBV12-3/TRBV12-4	CASRLAGTDTQYF	TGTGCCAGCAGACTAGCGGGCACAGATACGCAGTATTTT
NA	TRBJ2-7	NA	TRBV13	CASSLRQDSYEQYF	TGCGCCAGCAGCCTCCGACAGGACTCCTACGAGCAGTACTTC
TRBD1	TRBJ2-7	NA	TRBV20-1	CSATEQGATYEQYF	TGCAGTGCTACCGAACAGGGGGCCACCTACGAGCAGTACTTC
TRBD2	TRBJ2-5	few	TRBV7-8	CASSLRPVDSGRARETQYF	TGTGCCAGCAGCTTAAGGCCCGTTGATAGCGGGAGGGCACGAGAGACCCAGTACTTC
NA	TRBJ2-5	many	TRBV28	CASTPRGKETQYF	TGTGCCAGCACTCCAAGAGGAAAAGAGACCCAGTACTTC
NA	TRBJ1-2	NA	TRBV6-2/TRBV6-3	CASTGQDYGYTF	TGTGCCAGCACGGGGCAGGACTATGGCTACACCTTC
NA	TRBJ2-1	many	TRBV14	CASSIGNEQFF	TGTGCCAGCAGCATCGGGAATGAGCAGTTCTTC
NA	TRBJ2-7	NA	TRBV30	CAWNAGSNEQYF	TGTGCCTGGAATGCAGGGTCAAACGAGCAGTACTTC
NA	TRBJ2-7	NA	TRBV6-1	CASSPRDPPYEQYF	TGTGCCAGCAGCCCCAGGGATCCTCCCTACGAGCAGTACTTC
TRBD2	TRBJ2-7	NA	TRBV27	CASSLASGSSDEQYF	TGTGCCAGCAGTTTGGCTAGCGGGAGTAGCGACGAGCAGTACTTC
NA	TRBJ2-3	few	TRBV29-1	CSVAVQYTDTQYF	TGCAGCGTTGCGGTACAGTACACAGATACGCAGTATTTT
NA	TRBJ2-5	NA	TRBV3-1	CASSRASQETQYF	TGTGCCAGCAGCCGGGCGTCCCAAGAGACCCAGTACTTC
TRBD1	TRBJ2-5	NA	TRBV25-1	CASSEPTGTGALLLQETQYF	TGTGCCAGCAGTGAGCCCACCGGGACAGGGGCACTTTTACTACAGGAGACCCAGTACTTC
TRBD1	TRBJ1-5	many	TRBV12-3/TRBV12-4	CASSLQGVSNQPQHF	TGTGCCAGCAGCCTACAGGGGGTTAGCAATCAGCCCCAGCATTTT
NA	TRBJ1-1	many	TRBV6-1	CASSLYLNTEAFF	TGTGCCAGCAGTCTGTACTTGAACACTGAAGCTTTCTTT
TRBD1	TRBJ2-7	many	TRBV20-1	CSARAYDRGATYEQYF	TGCAGTGCTAGAGCCTATGACAGGGGCGCCACCTACGAGCAGTACTTC
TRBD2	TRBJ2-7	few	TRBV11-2	CASSLPGLAANYEQYF	TGTGCCAGCAGCTTACCGGGACTAGCGGCTAATTACGAGCAGTACTTC
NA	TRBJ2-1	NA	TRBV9	CASSVERTASYNEQFF	TGTGCCAGCAGCGTCGAGCGGACTGCTTCCTACAATGAGCAGTTCTTC
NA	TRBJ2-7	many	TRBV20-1	CSARGTDRTYEQYF	TGCAGTGCTAGAGGAACGGACAGAACCTACGAGCAGTACTTC
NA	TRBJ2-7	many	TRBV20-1	CSARGAGAYEQYF	TGCAGTGCTAGAGGGGCAGGGGCCTACGAGCAGTACTTC
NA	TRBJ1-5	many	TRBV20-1	CSARDLVGGGRNQPQHF	TGCAGTGCTAGAGATCTGGTTGGGGGGGGTCGCAATCAGCCCCAGCATTTT
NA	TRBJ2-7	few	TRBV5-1	CASSLEQLSYEQYF	TGCGCCAGCAGCTTGGAACAGCTTTCCTACGAGCAGTACTTC
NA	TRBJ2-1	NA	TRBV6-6	CASSYGGTLNEQFF	TGTGCCAGCAGTTACGGCGGTACTCTGAATGAGCAGTTCTTC
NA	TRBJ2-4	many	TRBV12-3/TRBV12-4	CASSLVNIQYF	TGTGCCAGTTCACTAGTGAACATTCAGTACTTC
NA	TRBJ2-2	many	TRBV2	CASVAVAGELFF	TGTGCCAGCGTAGCGGTAGCCGGGGAGCTGTTTTTT
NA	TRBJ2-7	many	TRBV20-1	CSAENLGYEQYF	TGCAGTGCTGAAAACCTAGGATACGAGCAGTACTTC
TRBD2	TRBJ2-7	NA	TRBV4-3	CASSQDRGLAGANEQYF	TGCGCCAGCAGCCAAGATCGGGGGCTAGCGGGGGCGAACGAGCAGTACTTC
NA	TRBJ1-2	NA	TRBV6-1	CASSEGGGLALRYGYTF	TGTGCCAGCAGTGAAGGTGGAGGGTTGGCGCTACGCTATGGCTACACCTTC
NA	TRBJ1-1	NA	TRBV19	CASSRGWGTMTSMNTEAFF	TGTGCCAGTAGTAGGGGGTGGGGGACGATGACTTCTATGAACACTGAAGCTTTCTTT
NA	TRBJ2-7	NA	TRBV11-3	CASSLDVATGSSYEQYF	TGTGCCAGCAGCTTAGATGTCGCGACGGGAAGCTCCTACGAGCAGTACTTC
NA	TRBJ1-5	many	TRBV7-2	CASSKGNGDNQPQHF	TGTGCCAGCAGCAAGGGGAATGGGGATAATCAGCCCCAGCATTTT
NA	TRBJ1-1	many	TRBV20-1	CSAAQTLNTEAFF	TGCAGTGCTGCACAGACACTGAACACTGAAGCTTTCTTT
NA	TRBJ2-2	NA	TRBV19	CASSPRRTLEGGELFF	TGTGCCAGTAGCCCTCGAAGGACTCTGGAGGGCGGGGAGCTGTTTTTT
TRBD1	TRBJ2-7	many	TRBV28	CASSPGQGFKSYEQYF	TGTGCCAGCAGCCCGGGACAGGGGTTTAAGTCCTACGAGCAGTACTTC
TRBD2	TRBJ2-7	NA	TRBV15	CATSRESSGAYEQYF	TGTGCCACCAGCAGAGAGTCTAGCGGGGCCTACGAGCAGTACTTC
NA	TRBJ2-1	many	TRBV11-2	CASSSTDSFNEQFF	TGTGCCAGCAGCTCCACGGACTCTTTCAATGAGCAGTTCTTC
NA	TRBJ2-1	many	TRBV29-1	CSVDGPGRIYNEQFF	TGCAGCGTTGATGGCCCTGGCCGGATCTACAATGAGCAGTTCTTC
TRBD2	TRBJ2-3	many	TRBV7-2	CASSFSGPSTDTQYF	TGTGCCAGCAGCTTTAGCGGGCCGTCAACAGATACGCAGTATTTT
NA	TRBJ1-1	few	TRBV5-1	CASSPIDDRSEAFF	TGCGCCAGCAGCCCTATAGACGATCGGTCTGAAGCTTTCTTT
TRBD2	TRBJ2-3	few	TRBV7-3	CASSLTGTNTDTQYF	TGTGCCAGCAGCTTAACCGGGACTAACACAGATACGCAGTATTTT
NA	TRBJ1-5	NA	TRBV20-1	CSASRQVGAGSNQPQHF	TGCAGTGCTAGTAGACAGGTAGGGGCAGGAAGCAATCAGCCCCAGCATTTT
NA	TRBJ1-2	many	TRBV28	CASSLTGDHYGYTF	TGTGCCAGCAGTTTAACAGGTGACCATTATGGCTACACCTTC
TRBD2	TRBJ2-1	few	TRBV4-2	CASSHRRGGGRNEQFF	TGTGCCAGCAGCCACCGACGCGGGGGGGGGCGTAATGAGCAGTTCTTC
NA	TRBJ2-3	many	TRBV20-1	CSARGIRSTDTQYF	TGCAGTGCTAGAGGAATACGTAGCACAGATACGCAGTATTTT
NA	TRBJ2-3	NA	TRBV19	CASFSGHTDTQYF	TGTGCCAGCTTTAGCGGTCACACAGATACGCAGTATTTT